A single sample is the source of the 22 T cell receptor beta chains below, sequenced in a study of tumor and adjacent non-tumor tissue in lung cancer. RNA was extracted from bulk tissue without any cell sorting. TCRbeta libraries were built with three rounds of nested PCR, modified from ARM-PCR. One entry per CDR3 protein, called by TCRdb with MiXCR from the multiplex PCR reads. The table has roughly 220,000 distinct CDR3 sequences, about 71% seen once. Source material: lung tumor tissue. The origin of the receptors is a man aged 55-75 years with non-small cell lung cancer.

As concerns this clonotype: The CDR3 carries no conserved terminal phenylalanine or tryptophan, so it likely arises from a read error. The rearrangement links TRBV5-5 to TRBJ2-7; D unresolved. Germline V lookup: CDR1 SGHKS, CDR2 YYEKEE (reference sequence). V lost 4 bases and J 2 bases, leaving 10 bases between the germline ends. The CDR3 is made up of 13 amino acids. CDR3 residues: CASSLGRAYEQYL. Written as DNA, the CDR3 is TGTGCCAGCAGCCTCGGACGAGCCTACGAGCAGTACTTA.

A word on this clonotype: The junction differs from germline at one of its ends, possibly a read error. The V call is TRBV20-1, the J call TRBJ2-1, with D tentatively TRBD1 or TRBD2 (5 bases each). The CDR3 sequence is 13 residues long. CDR1 and CDR2 (germline): DFQATT, SNEGSKA (reference sequence). CDR3 loop: CIARGAYAHEQFF. The CDR3 DNA reads TGCATTGCTAGAGGGGCCTATGCACATGAGCAGTTCTTT.

Worth noting for this clonotype: Since no conserved phenylalanine or tryptophan closes the CDR3, a read error is the likely cause. V gene TRBV20-1 combines with J gene TRBJ2-1, with D hard to call. Trimming stripped 0 bases from V and 7 bases from J, with 7 bases between. The germline gives CDR1 DFQATT, CDR2 SNEGSKA (reference sequence). The CDR3 runs to 12 residues. CDR3 nucleotide sequence: TGCAGTGCTAGAGAGGACGGTAATGAGCAGTTCTTA. This codes for CSAREDGNEQFL.

The rearrangement links TRBV5-4 to TRBJ2-2, with TRBD2 matching 11 bases. The CDR3 extends over 17 amino acids. Trimming took 5 bases from V and 1 from J; bases not matched to a gene: 7. CDR1 and CDR2 from the germline V gene are SGHNT and YYREEE (reference sequence). CDR3 loop: CASRQGLAGGNTGELFF. The CDR3 nucleotides are TGTGCCAGCAGGCAGGGGCTAGCGGGGGGGAACACCGGGGAGCTGTTTTTT.

This clonotype was counted at least ten times. A much larger clone differs by one base, so this may be a read error. The chain uses TRBV20-1 and TRBJ1-1; D is perhaps TRBD1 (5 bases). Germline V gene sequence: CDR1 DFQATT, CDR2 SNEGSKA (reference sequence). The CDR3 length is 13 residues. DNA of the CDR3: TGCAGTACTAGAAGGGCAGGGATCACTGAAGCTTTCTTT. It codes for CSTRRAGITEAFF.

This clonotype was seen once. Compared with germline, one end of the junction differs, possibly owing to a read error. The J gene is TRBJ2-1, the V gene TRBV11-2, with TRBD1 matching over 8 bases. The length of the CDR3 is 15 residues. Germline CDR1 SGHAT, CDR2 FQNNGV. The CDR3 region is CASSTTGDVTNEQVF. The CDR3 coding sequence is TGTGCCAGCAGCACGACAGGGGACGTCACCAATGAGCAGGTCTTC.

The chain has TRBV7-2 and TRBJ2-3; TRBD1 matches at 8 bases. The CDR3 contains 16 residues. J gave up 3 bases and V 7 bases, and 12 bases lay outside the gene matches. The germline V gene has CDR1 SGHTA and CDR2 FQGNSA. The CDR3 nucleotides are TGTGCCAGCAACAGACACAGGGGGTGGTTGACAGATACGCAGTATTTT. This codes for CASNRHRGWLTDTQYF.

Remarks on this clonotype: This clone may be a read error of a much larger clone one base away. V usage is TRBV29-1 and J usage is TRBJ2-6; tentatively, D is TRBD1 (5 bases). Germline V gene sequence: CDR1 SQVTM, CDR2 ANQGSEA. This CDR3 spans 13 amino acids. The CDR3: CSCCRAGANFLTF. CDR3 DNA: TGCAGTTGTTGCCGTGCTGGGGCCAACTTCCTGACTTTC.

The J gene is TRBJ1-6, the V gene TRBV6-6; the D is unclear. This CDR3 region has 16 residues. V was shortened by 0 bases and J by 7 bases, with 13 bases between the two germline ends. CDR1 is MNHNY and CDR2 is SVGAGI in the germline V gene (reference sequence). CDR3 residues: CASSYSARGLNSPLHF. The CDR3, as DNA: TGTGCCAGCAGTTACTCGGCACGGGGTTTAAATTCACCCCTCCACTTT.

This clonotype has only a few counts. The V and J genes are TRBV13 and TRBJ2-1; D gene unclear. From germline, CDR1 is PRHDT and CDR2 FYEKMQ (reference sequence). V was cut by 8 bases and J by 0 bases, with 14 bases left in between. This CDR3 has 15 residues. CDR3 sequence reads: CASSVAAFSYNEQFF. The CDR3 nucleotides are TGTGCCAGCTCCGTGGCGGCATTCTCCTACAATGAGCAGTTCTTC.

Note on this clonotype: At one of its ends the junction is not consistent with the germline gene, which may arise from a read error. The chain has TRBV12-5 and TRBJ2-1; a weak D match, TRBD2 (6 bases). This CDR3 comprises 15 residues. CDR1 LGHNT and CDR2 FRNRAP come from the germline V gene. The CDR3 spells CTSGLGGGIYNEQFF. The CDR3, as DNA: TGTACTAGTGGTTTGGGTGGAGGGATCTACAATGAGCAGTTCTTC.

A word on this clonotype: Here the CDR3 omits its conserved ending phenylalanine or tryptophan, so a read error is the likely source. V gene TRBV20-1 combines with J gene TRBJ1-1; possibly TRBD1 for D (6 bases). Germline loops: CDR1 DFQATT, CDR2 SNEGSKA (reference sequence). Deletions cut 1 base from V and 4 bases from J, with 13 bases between. The CDR3 is made up of 14 amino acids. The CDR3 here is CSARAGATATEAFH. DNA for the CDR3: TGCAGTGCTAGAGCGGGGGCTACGGCCACTGAAGCTTTCCAT.

This rearrangement joins TRBV20-1 to TRBJ1-1, with D possibly being TRBD1 (5 bases). CDR1 is DFQATT and CDR2 is SNEGSKA in the germline V gene (reference sequence). Trimming took off 8 bases at V and 0 bases at J, with 13 bases between the two ends. The CDR3 is 13 amino acids. Here the CDR3 reads CSTKQDVNTEAFF. The CDR3 bases are TGCAGTACTAAACAGGACGTGAACACTGAAGCTTTCTTT.

This clonotype has a count of ten or more. The gene calls are TRBV10-1 and TRBJ1-1, with D hard to call. Trimming removed 0 bases from V and 0 bases from J, with 11 bases in between. CDR1 and CDR2 from the germline V gene are WNHNN and SYGVQD (reference sequence). The CDR3 is made up of 16 amino acids. The CDR3 loop reads CASSESKATVNTEAFF. CDR3 bases: TGCGCCAGCAGTGAGTCAAAGGCCACCGTGAACACTGAAGCTTTCTTT.

The chain links TRBV6-1 to TRBJ2-7; D is perhaps TRBD2 (5 bases). The germline V gene has CDR1 MNHNS and CDR2 SASEGT. This CDR3 contains 13 residues. With 2 bases removed from V and 4 bases from J, the gap between germline ends came to 9 bases. CDR3 in DNA: TGTGCCAGCAGTGAATCGGACTGGTACGAGCAGTACTTC. Translating gives CASSESDWYEQYF.

Regarding this clonotype: This may be a read error: a much more frequent sequence differs by one nucleotide. The genes are TRBV6-5 and TRBJ2-3; the match to TRBD2 covers 9 bases. This CDR3 has 14 residues. Per germline, CDR1 MNHEY and CDR2 SVGAGI. V shed 10 bases, J shed 0 bases, and the junction held 5 bases outside the gene matches. CDR3 DNA sequence: TGTGCCACCATAGCGGGGGCTAGCACAGATACGCAGTATTTT. Protein: CATIAGASTDTQYF.

With regard to this clonotype: One junction end does not reproduce the germline sequence, and a read error may be involved. This chain connects TRBV20-1 to TRBJ2-7; D is undetermined. The length of the CDR3 is 15 residues. Per the germline V gene, CDR1 is DFQATT and CDR2 is SNEGSKA (reference sequence). The CDR3 coding sequence is TGCAGTGCATATTTCTTGGTAGGGTTGTCGCGCGAGCAGCACTTC. Translating gives CSAYFLVGLSREQHF.

This chain joins TRBV5-4 and TRBJ2-3; perhaps TRBD2 as D (6 bases). Germline CDR1 reads SGHNT; CDR2 reads YYREEE (reference sequence). CDR3 length equals 15 residues. Between the trimmed V and J ends, which lost 6 bases and 8 bases, there was a span of 22 bases. The CDR3 nucleotides are TGTGCCAGCAACCCCTGGGCAGGGAGGTCCAGTACGCAGTATTTT. Translating it yields CASNPWAGRSSTQYF.

In the case of this clonotype: Possible read error: a much larger clone is one base away. The CDR3 does not close with the conserved phenylalanine or tryptophan, likely indicating a read error. V is TRBV5-6 and J is TRBJ1-5; 7 bases align to TRBD1. V trimming: 0 bases; J trimming: 7 bases; junction bases outside the gene matches: 4. CDR1 and CDR2 from the germline V gene are SGHDT and YYEEEE. CDR3 length: 14 amino acids. The CDR3, as DNA: TGTGCCAGCAGCTTGGGTGACAGGGCCCAGCCCCAGCATTTA. It yields the protein CASSLGDRAQPQHL.

This clonotype was observed at least ten times. This chain joins TRBV20-1 and TRBJ2-7; D possibly corresponds to TRBD2 (5 bases). The CDR3 runs to 15 residues. From germline, CDR1 is DFQATT and CDR2 SNEGSKA (reference sequence). With 1 base removed from V and 2 bases from J, the gap between germline ends came to 15 bases. CDR3 coding DNA: TGCAGTGCTAGAGGGGGTAGCGCAGACACCTACGAGCAGTACTTC. Its translation: CSARGGSADTYEQYF.

This clonotype was seen a handful of times. Since a much larger clone is just one base distant, this may be a read error. V is TRBV6-6 and J is TRBJ1-5, with D maybe TRBD1 (5 bases). Trimming shortened V by 3 bases and J by 5 bases, and 11 bases separated the two germline ends. CDR3 size: 14 residues. Germline CDR1 reads MNHNY; CDR2 reads SVGAGI (reference sequence). This chain's CDR3 is CASSYSDNYQPQHF. In DNA, the CDR3 is TGTGCCAGCAGTTATTCGGACAACTATCAGCCCCAGCATTTT.

The chain links TRBV11-3 to TRBJ1-2, with no clear D. Per the germline V gene, CDR1 is SGHNT and CDR2 is YENEEA. The CDR3 has 11 amino acids. This CDR3 reads CVSSLAWGYTF. CDR3 coding DNA: TGTGTCAGTAGCTTGGCGTGGGGCTACACCTTC.